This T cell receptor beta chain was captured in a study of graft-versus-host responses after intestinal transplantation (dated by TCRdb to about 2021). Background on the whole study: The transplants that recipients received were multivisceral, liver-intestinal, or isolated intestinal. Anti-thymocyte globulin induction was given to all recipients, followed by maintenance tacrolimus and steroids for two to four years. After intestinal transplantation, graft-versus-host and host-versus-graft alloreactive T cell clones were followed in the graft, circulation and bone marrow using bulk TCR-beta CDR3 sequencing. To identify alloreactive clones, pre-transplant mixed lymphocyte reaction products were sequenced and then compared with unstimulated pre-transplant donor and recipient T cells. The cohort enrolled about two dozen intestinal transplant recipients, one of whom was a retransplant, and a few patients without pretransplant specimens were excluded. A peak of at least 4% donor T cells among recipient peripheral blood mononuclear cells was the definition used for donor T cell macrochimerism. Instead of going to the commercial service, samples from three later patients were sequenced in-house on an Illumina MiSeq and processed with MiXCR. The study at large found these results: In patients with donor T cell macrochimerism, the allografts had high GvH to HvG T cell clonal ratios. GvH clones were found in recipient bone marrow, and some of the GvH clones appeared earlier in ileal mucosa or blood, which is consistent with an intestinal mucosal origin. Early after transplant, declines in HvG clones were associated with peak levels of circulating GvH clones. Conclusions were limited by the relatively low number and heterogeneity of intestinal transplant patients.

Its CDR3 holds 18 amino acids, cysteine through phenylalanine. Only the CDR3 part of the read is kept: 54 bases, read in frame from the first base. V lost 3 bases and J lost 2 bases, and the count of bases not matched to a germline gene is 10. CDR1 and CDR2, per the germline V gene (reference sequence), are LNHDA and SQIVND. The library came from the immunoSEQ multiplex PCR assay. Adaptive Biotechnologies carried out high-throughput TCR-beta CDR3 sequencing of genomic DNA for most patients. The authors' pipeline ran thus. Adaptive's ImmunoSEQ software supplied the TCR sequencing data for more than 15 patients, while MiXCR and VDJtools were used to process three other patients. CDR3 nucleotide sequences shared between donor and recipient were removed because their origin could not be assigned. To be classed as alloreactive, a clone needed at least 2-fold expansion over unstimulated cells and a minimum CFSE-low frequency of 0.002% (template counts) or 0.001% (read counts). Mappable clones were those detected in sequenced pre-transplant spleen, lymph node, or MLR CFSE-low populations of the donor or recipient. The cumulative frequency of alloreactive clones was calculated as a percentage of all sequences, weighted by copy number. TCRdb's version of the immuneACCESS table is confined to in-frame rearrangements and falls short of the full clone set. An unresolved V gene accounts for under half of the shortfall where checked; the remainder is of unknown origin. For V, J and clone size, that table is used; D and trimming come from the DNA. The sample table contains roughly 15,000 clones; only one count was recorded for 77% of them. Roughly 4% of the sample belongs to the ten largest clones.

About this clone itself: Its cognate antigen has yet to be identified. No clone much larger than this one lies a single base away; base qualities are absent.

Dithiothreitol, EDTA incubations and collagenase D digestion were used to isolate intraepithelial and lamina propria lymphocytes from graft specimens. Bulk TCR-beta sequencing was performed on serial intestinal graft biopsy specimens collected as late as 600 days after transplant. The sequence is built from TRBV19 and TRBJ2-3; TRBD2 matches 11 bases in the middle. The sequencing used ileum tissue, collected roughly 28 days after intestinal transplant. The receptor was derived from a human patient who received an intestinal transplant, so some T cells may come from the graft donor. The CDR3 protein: CASSIQIAGGIFTDTQYF. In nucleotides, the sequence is TGTGCCAGTAGTATTCAGATAGCGGGGGGGATCTTCACAGATACGCAGTATTTT. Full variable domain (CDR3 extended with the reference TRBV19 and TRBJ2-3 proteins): DGGITQSPKYLFRKEGQNVTLSCEQNLNHDAMYWYRQDPGQGLRLIYYSQIVNDFQKGDIAEGYSVSREKKESFPLTVTSAQKNPTAFYLCASSIQIAGGIFTDTQYFGPGTRLTVL.